This entry features one T cell receptor (beta chain) sequence. What it binds is unknown. Generated by immunoSEQ multiplex PCR, the TCRdb table keeps only in-frame clones and is missing some. Of about 24,000 clones listed, approximately 97% are singletons. This sample was included in a study of B cell selection in AIRE deficiency. Study-wide results and limits: Of a few thousand shared Treg TCRbeta sequences, roughly 32% were healthy-only, 7.5% to 10% patient-only. Patient Tconv cells held around 30% of Treg sequences shared by healthy donors.

The germline V gene has CDR1 LNHDA and CDR2 SQIVND (reference sequence). This CDR3 is 12 amino acids long. Trimming took off 7 bases at V and 1 base at J, with 7 bases between the two ends. The sorted conventional CD4 T cells were gated as CD4+CD127+. Input material: conventional CD4+ T cells sorted from PBMCs. V and J are TRBV19 and TRBJ1-1; maybe TRBD1 (6 bases). This receptor was taken from a human donor with AIRE deficiency. The CDR3 reads CASKGGNTEAFF. CDR3 sequence (DNA): TGTGCCAGTAAAGGGGGGAACACTGAAGCTTTCTTT.